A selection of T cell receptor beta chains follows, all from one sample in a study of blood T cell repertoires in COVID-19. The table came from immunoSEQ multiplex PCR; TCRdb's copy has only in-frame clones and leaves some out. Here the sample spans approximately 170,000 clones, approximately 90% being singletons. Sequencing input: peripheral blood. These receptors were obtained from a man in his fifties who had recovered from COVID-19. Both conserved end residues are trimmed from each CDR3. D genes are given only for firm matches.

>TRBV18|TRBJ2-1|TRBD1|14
ASLGRQGIRYNEQF
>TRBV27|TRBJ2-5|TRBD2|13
ASSMSSGEQETQY
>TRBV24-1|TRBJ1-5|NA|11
ATSRGSNQPQH
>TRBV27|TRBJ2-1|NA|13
ASSLWAGQGNEQF
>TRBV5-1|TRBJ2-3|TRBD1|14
ASSSRDRGVTDTQY
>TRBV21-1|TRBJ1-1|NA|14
ASSTPQGPGGTEAF
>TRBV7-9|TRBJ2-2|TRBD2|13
ASRRTSGGVGELF
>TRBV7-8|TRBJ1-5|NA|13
ASSLRGNYNQPQH
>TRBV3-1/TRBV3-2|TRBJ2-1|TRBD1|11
ASSQDRGMEQF
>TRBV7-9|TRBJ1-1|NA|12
ASSSYSGNTEAF
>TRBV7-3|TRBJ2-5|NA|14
ASSLRGTVREETQY
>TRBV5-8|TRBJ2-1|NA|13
ASSTSLLFYNEQF
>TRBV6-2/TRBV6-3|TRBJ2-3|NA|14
ASSFNRTIGTDTQY
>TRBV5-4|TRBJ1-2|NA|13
ASSLATGTNYGYT
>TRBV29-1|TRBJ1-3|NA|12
SVAPGGSGNTIY
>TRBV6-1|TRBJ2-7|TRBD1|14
ASSAYPGGAGYEQY
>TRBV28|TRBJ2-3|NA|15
ASSLWGRGDNTDTQY
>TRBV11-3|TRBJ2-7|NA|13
ASSLGGDTSYEQY
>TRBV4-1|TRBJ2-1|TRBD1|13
ASSPSRVEGAGQF
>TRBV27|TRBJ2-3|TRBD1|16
ASSSPPGQGTGTDTQY
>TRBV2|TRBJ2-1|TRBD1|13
ASRPPDRGGNEQF
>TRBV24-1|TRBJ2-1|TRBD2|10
ATRPSGGKQF
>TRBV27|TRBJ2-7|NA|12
ASSLRGAADEQY
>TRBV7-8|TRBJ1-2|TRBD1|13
ASSPPGQGAGGYT
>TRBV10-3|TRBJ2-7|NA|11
AISDPREYEQY
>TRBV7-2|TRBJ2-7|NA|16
ASSARQGTSSSSYEQY
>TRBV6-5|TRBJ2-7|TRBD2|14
ASSSPRSGRSHEQY
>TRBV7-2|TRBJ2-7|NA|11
ASSQQGWSEQY
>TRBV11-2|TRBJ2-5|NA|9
ASSQSGLQY
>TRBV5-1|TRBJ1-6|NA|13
ASSRDRKTGSPLH
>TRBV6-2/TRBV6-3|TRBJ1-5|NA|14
ASSPSVITNNQPQH
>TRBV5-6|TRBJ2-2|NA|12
ASSQGLNTGELF
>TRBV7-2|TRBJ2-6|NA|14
ASSLGPVSGANVLT
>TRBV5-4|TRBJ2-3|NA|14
ASSLPGRGLTDTQY
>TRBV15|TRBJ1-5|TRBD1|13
ATSRQDRDRQPQH
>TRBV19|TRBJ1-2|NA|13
ASSPDGVHNYGYT
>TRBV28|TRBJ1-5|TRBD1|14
ASSSGPGQGRQPQH
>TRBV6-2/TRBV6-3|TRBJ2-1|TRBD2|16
ASSYSPTSGGIHNEQF
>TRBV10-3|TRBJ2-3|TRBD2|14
AISDPRTSGGRVQY
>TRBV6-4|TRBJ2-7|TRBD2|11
AAGGDPLYEQY
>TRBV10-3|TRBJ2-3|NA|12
AIRVALATDTQY
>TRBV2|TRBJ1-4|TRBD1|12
ASLYGQGSEKLF
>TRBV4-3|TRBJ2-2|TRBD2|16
ASSQDRYPGGGTGELF
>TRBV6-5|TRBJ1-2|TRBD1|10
ASSTRQGGYT
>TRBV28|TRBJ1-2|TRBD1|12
ASSPNRGSNGYT
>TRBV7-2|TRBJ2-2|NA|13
ASSPTLAPTGELF
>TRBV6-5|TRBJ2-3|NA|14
ASSYGLFPSTDTQY
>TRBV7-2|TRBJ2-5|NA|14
ASSLAGWGPQETQY
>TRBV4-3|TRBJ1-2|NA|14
ASSQRGTEKNYGYT
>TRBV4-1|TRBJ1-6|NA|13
ASKPGVTHNSPLH
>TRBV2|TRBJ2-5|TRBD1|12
ASFRDRVAETQY
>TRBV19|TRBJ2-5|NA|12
ASSRGGGLETQY
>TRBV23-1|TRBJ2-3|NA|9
ASSHRQAGD
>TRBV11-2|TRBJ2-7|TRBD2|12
ASSPRTSFDEQY
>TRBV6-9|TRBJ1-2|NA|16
ASSQFLLPRSANYGYT